In this sample, the clone carrying this T cell receptor beta chain turned up a few times. The antigen is unknown. These data belong to a study of blood T cells in healthy people across ages. Regarding the study as a whole: A conclusive naive versus antigen-experienced comparison was prevented by the unsorted PBMCs. The percentage of naive T cells correlated strongly with TCR beta diversity.

CDR1 and CDR2 from the germline V gene are MNHEY and SVGEGT. CDR3 size: 15 residues. V lost 2 bases, J lost 3 bases, and 11 bases lay in between. A sample-barcoded 5' primer and a J-beta primer mix were used in a second PCR of about 7 to 12 cycles. Using its own MiXCR run on the 5' RACE reads, TCRdb lists one record per CDR3 protein. The data show 450,000 to 650,000 distinct CDR3 sequences, 24% seen once. The sample also formed part of further work on T cells of mothers and their children. From that paper: Inherited differences only slightly affect thymic shaping of TCR recombination output.

The V and J genes are TRBV6-2 or TRBV6-3 and TRBJ1-5; maybe TRBD1 (5 bases). This TCR was sampled from a boy aged 10-17 years in good health. What was sequenced was blood. The CDR3 sequence is CASSYPRQSNQPQHF. The CDR3 DNA sequence: TGTGCCAGCAGTTACCCTAGACAGTCCAATCAGCCCCAGCATTTT.